This TCR beta chain was documented in a study of shared clonotypes between healthy human individuals (dated by TCRdb to the early 2020s). With respect to the entire study: The cohort comprised a couple of women and three men aged 18 to 49 years. Per donor, leukapheresis produced somewhere between about 0.9 and 9.5 billion PBMCs. Different laboratories and diverse techniques were used to prepare libraries and sequence TCR repertoires, to increase sequencing depth and limit assay-specific biases. Blood TCR repertoires of about 5 healthy adults were deeply sequenced to estimate repertoire size and the extent of clonotype sharing between individuals. For each donor, CD4 naive and CD4 memory were each run on three plates, CD8 naive on two plates, and CD8 memory on one plate. What the study reported, not specific to this receptor: Sampling was restricted to blood, and TCR repertoires in tissue are likely to differ from TCR repertoires in blood. Incomplete sequencing was indicated by rarefaction of sorted-subset datasets, despite the large sequencing depth. The genetic and exposure-history diversity represented was limited by the small number of donors. Estimated clonotype richness was generally larger for naive than for memory subsets. Compared with non-shared clonotypes, clonotypes shared by all four sorted-subset donors had higher generation probabilities. Pairwise subsampling indicated that sequencing depth was expected to affect the degree of clonotype sharing among donors. Across a handful of donors, around 5.4% of naive CD4, roughly 3.3% of naive CD8, roughly 2.2% of memory CD4, and approximately 0.42% of memory CD8 clonotypes were shared.

Points on this clone: It has no known antigen specificity. Base qualities were left out, and no much larger clone turns up one base away.

Using the deep immunoSEQ assay, multiplex PCR amplified TCR CDR3 regions from genomic DNA. Extracted genomic DNA from each cell subset was spread evenly across all wells of several immunoSEQ 96-well plates, with each plate serving as a replicate. For sorted subsets, roughly 200 ng of genomic DNA, equivalent to 25,000 to 30,000 T cell genomes, went into each replicate PCR. Purified libraries were quantified with a Qubit 3.0 fluorometer, sized on a Bioanalyzer 2100, and re-quantified with the KAPA Library Quantification kit. A separate single-read 150-cycle Illumina NextSeq 550 flow cell was used to sequence each immunoSEQ 96-well plate. Per the original workflow: Because the immunoSEQ output included only junctional sequences and no quality scores, the filtering could not be the same as the filtering used for full-length reads. Sequences were annotated with PyIR, a Python wrapper for IgBLAST v1.9, and V/J genes and CDR3 were assigned using IMGT germline references. Reads with weak V/J assignments (E-value above 1e-6), missing CDR3, stop codons, out-of-frame junctions, or ambiguous translated residues were removed. V3J clonotypes were defined by identical inferred V gene, J gene, and CDR3 amino acid sequence. Percentage overlap between repertoires was computed as shared unique clonotypes divided by the size of the smaller repertoire. Richness of each repertoire was evaluated using RTK rarefaction, the Chao1 estimator, and Recon v2.1 estimates of unobserved clonotypes. Generation probabilities for all TCRbeta clonotypes obtained by the gDNA method from several donors were computed using OLGA. TCRdb obtained this table from immuneACCESS and retained in-frame rearrangements with V and J assigned. These tables miss some clones; where compared with another copy, unresolved V genes account for less than half of the shortfall, and the remainder is unexplained. V and J calls and clone size are given by that table; D and trimming were obtained from the DNA. Present in this sample are approximately 2,000,000 clones, 90% to 95% of which were seen just once. Around 1.7% of the sample rests with the top ten.

Via the germline V gene, CDR1 is MDHEN and CDR2 SYDVKM. Taken from cysteine to phenylalanine, the CDR3 has 15 residues. Just CDR3 DNA is preserved here, 45 bases in frame from base 1. Trimming takes 1 base from V and 7 bases from J, and the germline ends sit 17 bases apart. CD8 naive samples consisted of CD45RO-negative cells that were positively selected for CCR7, yielding a CD45RA+CCR7+ population without TemRA cells. The donors were healthy, HIV-negative adults with no recently reported acute infections or vaccinations. Every donor was a Caucasian adult living in Nashville, Tennessee, USA. Blood was obtained by leukapheresis, after which PBMCs were separated by Ficoll-Histopaque density gradient centrifugation and cryopreserved in liquid nitrogen vapor phase. Analytical flow cytometry was used to check the purity and quantity of each magnetically sorted T cell population. Genomic DNA was isolated from every sorted fraction and measured by UV absorbance on a Nanodrop 2000c.

The sequencing sample was made of naive CD8+ T cells from PBMCs. This sample's cell subset or site label indicates: CD45RA+CCR7+. The TCR sequence derives from a man aged 18-30 years in good health. Some clones in this sample may be carry-over from other donors' samples. In this chain, TRBV28 is recombined with TRBJ2-7; a tentative D match to TRBD1 spans 6 bases. The DNA sequence follows: TGTGCCAGCAGTTTATTCCCCCCAGGGGTTGCGGAGCAGTACTTC. Its protein product is CASSLFPPGVAEQYF.